This T cell receptor (beta chain) was found in a study of cytomegalovirus exposure and HLA in healthy donors (dated by TCRdb to the late 2010s). With regard to the full study: According to a later analysis, one platform produced both the 120 validation repertoires and the approximately 660 repertoires of the first cohort. The study aimed to test whether signatures of past pathogen exposure could be identified by cataloging public T cell receptors. In addition to the first cohort of roughly 700 subjects, a separate validation cohort of some 120 different subjects was used. To predict cytomegalovirus infection status, the study brought together high-throughput TCR immunosequencing, statistical association of individual TCRs with disease status, and machine learning.

Libraries were built with the immunoSEQ multiplex PCR assay. Regarding the original processing steps: A statistical classification framework was developed to diagnose cytomegalovirus status using the catalog of TCR beta chain sequences. The table was pulled from immuneACCESS by TCRdb, which kept in-frame rearrangements only. Such tables lose some clones; where checked, under half of the loss comes from unresolved V genes, and the rest has no known cause. V, J and clone size derive from that table, while D and trimming were established from the DNA sequence. Counted in this sample were roughly 150,000 clones; approximately 90% of them appeared once. 2.5% to 3% of the sample is held by the ten biggest clonotypes. A note on this clone: It has no known antigen specificity. No base quality values were provided; no much bigger clone lies one nucleotide off.

Overall study results and their limits: Of the cluster scores, 85% to 95% were above 0 in a later analysis, which found that TCRs clustered in the first cohort also tended to co-occur in the 110 or so validation repertoires. Most TCR sequences were seen in very few donors, while some public TCRs were found in many individuals. Three of the identified cytomegalovirus-associated TCR beta chains were confirmed in vitro to be specific for cytomegalovirus antigens. The study gave a list of about 150 TCR beta chains associated with cytomegalovirus. According to the authors, the approach could potentially be generalized to other disease states and immunological phenotypes. The validation cohort had no HLA typing available for a later analysis, so co-occurrence within that cohort was assessed over all 120 or so repertoires. The classifier was reported to diagnose cytomegalovirus status with high specificity and sensitivity in both the original and validation cohorts.

The donors were included in the validation cohort of 100 to 150 subjects, a group kept apart from the roughly 700-subject first cohort. Reading the germline V gene (reference sequence) gives CDR1 MNHEY and CDR2 SMNVEV. Germline trimming: 6 bases from V, 4 bases from J; junction bases outside gene matches: 1. Inclusive of the bounding cysteine and phenylalanine, the CDR3 is 13 residues long. Just the 39-base CDR3 DNA is kept, in frame starting at base 1. Sequenced sample: PBMCs. This receptor chain uses TRBV27 and TRBJ1-5, and 9 bases in between align with TRBD1. This clonotype was obtained from a man between 18 and 35 years old in good health and CMV-seronegative. The CDR3 in this case is CASRGTGNQPQHF. The DNA sequence is as follows: TGTGCCAGCAGGGGGACAGGGAATCAGCCCCAGCATTTT.